This T cell receptor beta chain was identified in a study of blood T cell repertoires in COVID-19. The wider study: Researchers got acute and convalescent COVID-19 samples from the United States, Italy and Spain. The analysed material was cDNA or gDNA that came from T cells, B-cell-depleted T cells, or PBMCs.

Authors' analysis steps: Reference gene primer amplification gave nucleated cell count estimates. Clones were sequenced by immunoSEQ multiplex PCR, and TCRdb holds only the in-frame ones, with some missing. V and J calls and clone size come straight from that table; D and trimming were deduced from the DNA. This table has roughly 100,000 clones, around four fifths appearing once. The material sequenced was peripheral blood. This TCR derives from a man in his sixties with active or convalescent COVID-19.

CDR3 sequence reads: CASTGGIGSDTQYF. The CDR3 DNA is TGTGCCAGTACAGGCGGGATTGGGTCAGATACGCAGTATTTT. The chain employs TRBV19 and TRBJ2-3, with D perhaps TRBD2 (6 bases). The CDR3 covers 14 residues. Germline CDR1 LNHDA, CDR2 SQIVND (reference sequence). Trimming pared 7 bases from V and 4 bases from J, leaving 15 bases between.